These T cell receptor beta chains were read from a single sample in a study of blood T cell repertoires in COVID-19. The protocol was immunoSEQ multiplex PCR, while the TCRdb copy is restricted to in-frame clones and leaves out a portion. The table records about 120,000 clones, less than 85% of them present only once. Sequencing input: peripheral blood. The source is a human donor with acute or convalescent COVID-19. The donor label of this sample is uncertain. Both conserved end residues are part of each CDR3.

v_call	cdr3_aa
TRBV23-1	CASSQSGAGPGSYNEQFF
TRBV19	CASSKQQGLSFGSPLHF
TRBV25-1	CASSESGGADYGYTF
TRBV30	CAWSTQGQPQHF
TRBV2	CASTPGGAGTEAFF
TRBV11-3	CASSRDRNTEAFF
TRBV12-3/TRBV12-4	CASSFGVGNTIYF
TRBV28	CASSQDRVHGYTF
TRBV4-1	CASSQVFVTAYGYTF
TRBV12-5	CASGLQGPPGGEQFF
TRBV5-1	CANSLEAGWEQYF
TRBV28	CASSLYSGGTEAFF
TRBV18	CASSPWGLSGHEQFF
TRBV2	CASSLSTGRNSPLHF
TRBV3-1/TRBV3-2	CASSQVGTGGEKLFF
TRBV27	CATTESGTYEQYF
TRBV10-3	CATLRDTSGTQYF
TRBV14	CASSRTGGFTDTQYF
TRBV5-5	CASSLGTVTEAFF
TRBV7-2	CASSTRTGAGNTIYF
TRBV19	CASSIQGGGANVLTF
TRBV7-3	CASSLRGGAGGELFF
TRBV4-2	CASSQGLAGAWETQYF
TRBV29-1	CSVEMGGTDTQYF
TRBV21-1	CASTASKRYTF
TRBV29-1	CSVEDPRTSGGRNEQFF
TRBV7-2	CASSYRGRATNEKLFF